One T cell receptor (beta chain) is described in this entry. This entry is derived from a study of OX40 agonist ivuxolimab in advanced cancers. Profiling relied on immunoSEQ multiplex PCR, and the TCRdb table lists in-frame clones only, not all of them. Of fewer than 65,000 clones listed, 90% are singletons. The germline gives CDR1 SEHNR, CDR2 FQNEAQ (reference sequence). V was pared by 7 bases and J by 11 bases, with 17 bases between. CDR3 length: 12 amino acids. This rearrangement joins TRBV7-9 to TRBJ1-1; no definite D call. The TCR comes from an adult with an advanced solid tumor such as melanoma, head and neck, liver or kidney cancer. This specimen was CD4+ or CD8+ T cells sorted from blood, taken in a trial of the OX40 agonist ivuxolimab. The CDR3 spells CASNRKEDWAFF. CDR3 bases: TGTGCCAGCAACCGAAAAGAGGATTGGGCTTTCTTT.